One T cell receptor (beta chain) is described in this entry. The length of the CDR3 is 13 residues. V was clipped by 7 bases and J by 3 bases; unmatched bases: 3. Germline CDR1 SNHLY, CDR2 FYNNEI. The source of the sample is a study of cytomegalovirus exposure and HLA in healthy donors. Primers included in the PCR were 60 Vbeta and 13 Jbeta primers. Assay used: immunoSEQ multiplex PCR; TCRdb lists only in-frame clones, some missing. The sample holds more than 150,000 clones, 79% seen once. J is TRBJ2-3 and V is TRBV2, with 8 bases lining up with TRBD1. The sample taken for sequencing was PBMCs. This TCR was sampled from a girl between 10 and 17 years old in good health and CMV-seropositive. The CDR3 spells CASKRQGTDTQYF. As DNA, the CDR3 is TGTGCCAGCAAGCGACAGGGGACAGATACGCAGTATTTT.